The 2 T cell receptor beta chains given below trace back to one sample, sequenced in a study of response to subunit inactivated influenza vaccine. Each CDR3 protein is one row after TCRdb ran MiXCR on the RT-PCR reads. The table has roughly 780,000 distinct CDR3 sequences, about 18% seen once. Sequenced material: PBMCs from blood, taken about 5 days after vaccination. Receptor source: a man between 45 and 60 years old who received an inactivated influenza vaccine.

CDR3 amino acids: CASSLDYGGEQYF. CDR3 DNA sequence: TGCGCCAGCAGCTTGGATTACGGGGGCGAGCAGTACTTC. The chain carries TRBV5-1 and TRBJ2-7; tentatively, D is TRBD2 (6 bases). V lost 0 bases, J lost 6 bases, and 10 bases lay in between. The germline V gene has CDR1 SGHRS and CDR2 YFSETQ. The CDR3 consists of 13 residues.

The V call is TRBV7-2, the J call TRBJ2-7; 7 bases agree with TRBD1. This CDR3 region has 14 residues. Losses at the gene ends were 2 bases for V and 4 bases for J; bases not matched to a gene: 5. Germline V gene sequence: CDR1 SGHTA, CDR2 FQGNSA. CDR3 loop: CASSLHRDRYEQYF. The CDR3 nucleotides are TGTGCCAGCAGCTTACACAGGGACAGATACGAGCAGTACTTC.